This TCR beta chain was recorded in a study of cytomegalovirus exposure and HLA in healthy donors. Findings and caveats of the study: Earlier results showed most TCR beta V segments being productive about 87% or about 30% of the time. The study recorded some 160 TCR beta chains that were cytomegalovirus-associated.

Concerning this clone: Its antigen is undetermined.

Germline V gene sequence: CDR1 MNHEY, CDR2 SVGAGI. The V end lost 0 bases, the J end lost 0 bases, and 8 bases lay between the germline ends. The CDR3 is 16 amino acids. It was with 60 Vbeta and 13 Jbeta primers that the PCR ran. In the authors' methods: In a later analysis, about 12 million of 75 million to 85 million unique beta chains occurred in at least two donors. Assay: immunoSEQ multiplex PCR; the TCRdb copy retains only in-frame clones and omits some. V and J calls and clone size follow that table, whereas D and trimming were derived from the DNA. This sample has approximately 200,000 clones, with roughly three quarters found just once.

The chain joins TRBV6-5 to TRBJ1-4, with unresolved D. The receptor was derived from a woman between 18 and 29 years old in good health and CMV-seronegative. The sequenced sample was PBMCs. In nucleotides, the CDR3 is TGTGCCAGCAGTTACTCCTCCGGGACAACTAATGAAAAACTGTTTTTT. This sequence encodes CASSYSSGTTNEKLFF.